The 24 T cell receptor beta chains given below trace back to one sample, sequenced in a study of blood T cell repertoires in COVID-19. TCRdb's table, derived via immunoSEQ multiplex PCR, lists solely in-frame clones and lacks some. The data contain 300,000 to 350,000 clones, over 80% of them singletons. The specimen sequenced was peripheral blood. The receptors derive from a woman in her fifties or sixties with COVID-19, enrolled during active disease.

The chain uses TRBV19 and TRBJ1-2; D not certain. The CDR3 extends over 13 amino acids. Germline assignment: CDR1 LNHDA and CDR2 SQIVND (reference sequence). V was cut by 3 bases and J by 6 bases, with 11 bases left in between. DNA for the CDR3: TGTGCCAGTAGTATGGGTCGCCGGGATGGCTACACCTTC. Protein: CASSMGRRDGYTF.

J is TRBJ1-2 and V is TRBV5-1; D perhaps matches TRBD1 (5 bases). The V end lost 4 bases, the J end lost 8 bases, and 18 bases lay between the germline ends. This CDR3 is built from 14 residues. Germline lookup yields CDR1 SGHRS and CDR2 YFSETQ. The CDR3 DNA is TGCGCCAGCAGCCCGGGGGACGTTAAAGAGGGCTACACCTTC. Translating gives CASSPGDVKEGYTF. Supplemented by reference TRBV5-1 and TRBJ1-2, the full variable domain reads KAGVTQTPRYLIKTRGQQVTLSCSPISGHRSVSWYQQTPGQGLQFLFEYFSETQRNKGNFPGRFSGRQFSNSRSEMNVSTLELGDSALYLCASSPGDVKEGYTFGSGTRLTVV.

CDR3 protein: CASSLAPLAYTGELFF. The CDR3 DNA is TGTGCCAGCAGCTTAGCCCCGCTAGCGTACACCGGGGAGCTGTTTTTT. The chain links TRBV11-2 to TRBJ2-2, with D perhaps matching TRBD2 (6 bases). V lost 1 base and J lost 3, with 12 bases in between. CDR1 and CDR2 (germline): SGHAT, FQNNGV. This CDR3 is built from 16 residues.

The gene calls are TRBV27 and TRBJ1-1, with D uncertain. There are 13 residues in the CDR3. CDR1 and CDR2 from the germline V gene are MNHEY and SMNVEV (reference sequence). The V gene lost 4 bases and the J gene lost 1 base, with 7 bases spanning the gap. Written as DNA, the CDR3 is TGTGCCAGCAGTTATACAGCGAACACTGAAGCTTTCTTT. Its protein is CASSYTANTEAFF.

In this sample, this clone turned up a few times. The V call is TRBV5-6, the J call TRBJ2-7, with 8 nucleotides matching TRBD1. This CDR3 is built from 15 residues. V dropped 2 bases and J dropped 1; count of bases not matched to a gene: 5. CDR1 and CDR2 (germline): SGHDT, YYEEEE. The chain's CDR3 is CASSFLQGVSYEQYF. In nucleotides, the CDR3 is TGTGCCAGCAGCTTTCTACAGGGGGTGTCCTACGAGCAGTACTTC.

This clone was seen more than once but under ten times. CDR3 in amino acids: CAWSGLGSVVPRAFF. CDR3 in DNA: TGTGCCTGGAGTGGGTTAGGCTCGGTGGTCCCCAGGGCTTTCTTT. The chain carries TRBV30 and TRBJ1-1; no definite D call. The V end lost 1 base, the J end lost 11 bases, and 23 bases lay between the germline ends. There are 15 residues in the CDR3. Germline values: CDR1 GTSNPN, CDR2 SVGIG (reference sequence).

The chain joins TRBV6-6 to TRBJ1-1; D might be TRBD1 (6 bases). This CDR3 has 12 amino acids. Germline-derived CDR1 and CDR2 are MNHNY and SVGAGI (reference sequence). The V end was cut by 4 bases, the J end by 8 bases, with 11 bases between. The CDR3: CASSWDTGEAFF. The CDR3, as DNA: TGTGCCAGCAGTTGGGATACAGGGGAAGCTTTCTTT.

The genes are TRBV25-1 and TRBJ2-7, with D possibly TRBD2 on 6 matching bases. The CDR3 loop spans 17 amino acids. The germline V and J ends were trimmed by 0 bases and 6 bases, with 21 bases remaining between them. CDR1 is MGHDK and CDR2 is SYGVNS in the germline V gene. DNA for the CDR3: TGTGCCAGCAGTGAATACAAGTACGGGACGTTCGGGGGCGAGCAGTACTTC. Amino acid sequence: CASSEYKYGTFGGEQYF.

The chain recombines TRBV5-1 with TRBJ2-3; 14 nucleotides match TRBD2. Losses at the gene ends were 4 bases for V and 2 bases for J; bases not matched to a gene: 12. The CDR3 contains 19 residues. Germline V gives CDR1 SGHRS, CDR2 YFSETQ. The CDR3 region has the DNA TGCGCCAGCAGCCCCTGGGGGACTAGCGGGGGCCCTAACACAGATACGCAGTATTTT. Its translation is CASSPWGTSGGPNTDTQYF.

On this clone itself: The germline gene is not matched at one end of the junction; a read error may be the cause. This chain joins TRBV6-6 and TRBJ2-1; 13 bases map to TRBD2. The germline V gene has CDR1 MNHNY and CDR2 SVGAGI (reference sequence). The CDR3 covers 19 residues. This chain's CDR3 is CASSPGLAGDPPMSQAHIF. The CDR3 bases are TGTGCCAGCAGTCCAGGACTAGCGGGAGACCCCCCAATGTCTCAAGCACACATCTTC.

This sequence joins TRBV13 and TRBJ2-3; a weak D match, TRBD2 (6 bases). The germline gives CDR1 PRHDT, CDR2 FYEKMQ (reference sequence). V was trimmed by 7 bases and J by 6 bases, leaving 14 bases between them. CDR3 size: 13 residues. The CDR3 bases are TGTGCCAGCACTAGGGACTCGGAGGATACGCAGTATTTT. Protein: CASTRDSEDTQYF.

The table lists this clone with a count of one. V usage is TRBV5-4 and J usage is TRBJ2-6; 10 bases match TRBD2. V shed 5 bases, J shed 2 bases, and the junction held 10 bases outside the gene matches. Germline V gene data show CDR1 as SGHNT and CDR2 as YYREEE (reference sequence). The CDR3 sequence is 18 residues long. This chain's CDR3 is CASSYWSGRATGANVLTF. CDR3 sequence (DNA): TGTGCCAGCAGTTATTGGAGCGGGAGGGCCACTGGGGCCAACGTCCTGACTTTC.

The chain combines TRBV19 with TRBJ2-7; D may be TRBD1 (5 bases). CDR1 and CDR2 from the germline V gene are LNHDA and SQIVND (reference sequence). The ends were cut back, 4 bases at V and 7 bases at J, with 17 bases in the middle. The CDR3 is 14 residues long. This CDR3 reads CASSTNTGLGEQYF. The CDR3 DNA follows: TGTGCCAGTAGTACCAATACAGGTCTGGGGGAGCAGTACTTC.

This sequence joins TRBV5-6 and TRBJ2-5; D possibly corresponds to TRBD2 (6 bases). Germline V gene sequence: CDR1 SGHDT, CDR2 YYEEEE. The V end lost 2 bases, the J end lost 1 base, and 9 bases lay between the germline ends. The CDR3 extends over 14 amino acids. CDR3 region: CASSFGTRQETQYF. The DNA for the CDR3 is TGTGCCAGCAGCTTCGGGACTCGCCAAGAGACCCAGTACTTC. The full variable domain, in which reference TRBV5-6 and TRBJ2-5 provide the parts outside the CDR3, is DAGVTQSPTHLIKTRGQQVTLRCSPKSGHDTVSWYQQALGQGPQFIFQYYEEEERQRGNFPDRFSGHQFPNYSSELNVNALLLGDSALYLCASSFGTRQETQYFGPGTRLLVL.

V is TRBV11-2 and J is TRBJ2-7; 10 nucleotides agree with TRBD2. Germline lookup yields CDR1 SGHAT and CDR2 FQNNGV. CDR3 size: 14 residues. The ends lost 6 bases at V and 4 bases at J; junction bases unmatched: 6. In DNA, the CDR3 is TGTGCCAGCAGGTCAGCGGGAGGGGTTTACGAGCAGTACTTC. Translated: CASRSAGGVYEQYF.

V usage is TRBV9 and J usage is TRBJ2-6, with D perhaps TRBD1 (6 bases). The germline CDR1 and CDR2 sequences are SGDLS and YYNGEE. The CDR3 loop spans 15 amino acids. Trimming removed 4 bases from V and 4 bases from J, with 12 bases in between. The CDR3 bases are TGTGCCAGCAGCCCACAGGGAAAAGGGGCCAACGTCCTGACTTTC. Amino acids: CASSPQGKGANVLTF.

This chain uses TRBV24-1 with TRBJ2-1; 12 nucleotides match TRBD2. The V segment lost 8 bases and the J segment 1 base; nucleotides outside the gene matches: 5. The CDR3 is 16 amino acids. Germline CDR1 and CDR2: KGHDR and SFDVKD. The CDR3 region is CATMTSGSKSYNEQFF. CDR3 DNA: TGTGCCACCATGACTAGCGGGAGTAAGTCCTACAATGAGCAGTTCTTC.

This clone was seen only a few times. The chain has TRBV4-2 and TRBJ2-7; D perhaps matches TRBD1 (5 bases). This CDR3 region has 15 residues. V was clipped by 4 bases and J by 2 bases, with 15 bases between them. Germline V gives CDR1 LGHNA, CDR2 YNFKEQ. The CDR3 here is CASSLQVQGTYEQYF. The CDR3 DNA follows: TGTGCCAGCAGCCTGCAAGTTCAGGGTACCTACGAGCAGTACTTC.

This clone was picked up one time. This chain uses TRBV7-5 with TRBJ1-4; the tabulated D call, TRBD1, remains unverified against the DNA. TRBV7-5 is a recognized pseudogene. The CDR3 covers 15 residues. CDR3 amino acids: CVRSLRQTTNEKLFF. CDR3 DNA: TGTGTCAGAAGCCTCAGACAGACAACTAATGAAAAACTGTTTTTT.

The genes are TRBV7-9 and TRBJ2-1; 7 bases line up with TRBD1. This CDR3 is built from 11 residues. CDR1 is SEHNR and CDR2 is FQNEAQ in the germline V gene (reference sequence). The junction had 5 bases not matched to a gene; V was cut back by 5 bases and J by 13 bases. CDR3: CASSGQEIQFF. DNA for the CDR3: TGTGCCAGCAGCGGACAGGAGATCCAGTTCTTC.

This clone was counted only a few times. J is TRBJ2-7 and V is TRBV7-8; tentatively, D is TRBD2 (6 bases). Trimming removed 5 bases at V and 4 bases at J, with 21 bases between. This CDR3 contains 16 residues. The germline V gene encodes CDR1 SGHVS and CDR2 FQNEAQ. The CDR3 loop is CASSHAGSVDLYEQYF. The DNA of the CDR3 is TGTGCCAGCAGCCACGCCGGGAGCGTCGATTTATACGAGCAGTACTTC. The whole variable domain, remainder taken from reference TRBV7-8 and TRBJ2-7, is GAGVSQSPRYKVAKRGQDVALRCDPISGHVSLFWYQQALGQGPEFLTYFQNEAQLDKSGLPSDRFFAERPEGSVSTLKIQRTQQEDSAVYLCASSHAGSVDLYEQYFGPGTRLTVT.

The chain employs TRBV6-5 and TRBJ1-2; no definite D call. The germline V gene has CDR1 MNHEY and CDR2 SVGAGI. V lost 0 bases and J lost 3, with 8 bases in between. The CDR3 totals 14 residues. CDR3 DNA sequence: TGTGCCAGCAGTTACTCGACTGCGGACTATGGCTACACCTTC. It specifies CASSYSTADYGYTF.

This chain connects TRBV12-5 to TRBJ1-5, with D possibly being TRBD1 (5 bases). CDR3 length equals 15 residues. Germline V CDR1 and CDR2: LGHNT, FRNRAP. The V end was cut by 5 bases, the J end by 2 bases, with 13 bases between. The CDR3 is CASGPGFSGNQPQHF. CDR3 bases: TGTGCTAGTGGTCCAGGGTTTTCCGGCAATCAGCCCCAGCATTTT.

This chain links TRBV27 with TRBJ1-4; the match to TRBD1 covers 7 bases. Germline values: CDR1 MNHEY, CDR2 SMNVEV (reference sequence). This CDR3 has 12 residues. V was clipped by 8 bases and J by 8 bases; unmatched bases: 5. CDR3: CASGPRGEKLFF. As DNA, the CDR3 is TGTGCCAGCGGACCCAGGGGGGAAAAACTGTTTTTT.